The entry below gives a single T cell receptor beta chain sequence along with its context. Its antigen is as yet unknown. The data belong to a study of shared clonotypes between healthy human individuals. General study results and limits: Sharing of clonotypes among donors was expected to vary with sequencing depth.

V shed 7 bases and J 4 bases; nucleotides not matched to a gene: 11. Germline-derived CDR1 and CDR2 are SNHLY and FYNNEI. The CDR3 is 15 residues long. Every contributor of samples was a Caucasian grown-up residing in Nashville, Tennessee. For every subset, genomic DNA was evenly distributed across several immunoSEQ plates. Sorted subsets were amplified in replicate PCRs using 200 ng DNA, about 30,000 T cell genomes. Profiled with immunoSEQ multiplex PCR; TCRdb holds only in-frame clones, not every one. The sample shows a few million clones, 90% to 95% of them seen only once. The J gene is TRBJ2-3, the V gene TRBV2; the match to TRBD2 covers 7 bases. The receptor comes from a man aged 18 to 30 in good health. Some clones in this sample may be carry-over from other donors' samples. The sample taken for sequencing was naive CD4+ T cells from PBMCs. Subset indicated: CD45RA+ positively selected. The CDR3: CASKTAGAGADTQYF. The CDR3 DNA reads TGTGCCAGCAAAACGGCCGGGGCGGGAGCAGATACGCAGTATTTT.